This T cell receptor (beta chain) emerged from a study of regulatory T cells in long-lasting Graves disease. Turning to the study itself: Antithyroid drugs had been taken by newly diagnosed Graves' patients for under 3 months.

General study points: There were preferences for TRBV28, TRBJ1-2 and TRBJ2-5 in persistent disease.

A remark on this clonotype: As yet, its antigen is unknown.

The ends were cut back, 6 bases at V and 7 bases at J, with 13 bases in the middle. The CDR3 sequence is 13 residues long. Per the germline V gene, CDR1 is MNHEY and CDR2 is SMNVEV (reference sequence). In building TCR beta libraries, iRepertoire HTBI primers were used together with Arm-PCR of CDR3 regions. TCRdb reprocessed the multiplex PCR reads with MiXCR, giving one entry per CDR3 protein. The table includes about 210,000 distinct CDR3 sequences, roughly a fifth detected once. Time point reported: newly diagnosed GD, antithyroid drugs for less than 3 months. From RNA extracted from PBMCs, the TCR library was made. The data also belong to a second study, concerning T cells in Graves' hyperthyroidism and ophthalmopathy. That work states: A first-round RT-PCR of the TCR CDR3 used the HTBI primer set.

The chain combines TRBV27 with TRBJ2-1; tentatively, D is TRBD1 or TRBD2 (5 bases each). The receptor was derived from a woman in her twenties or thirties with Graves disease. Specimen: peripheral blood mononuclear cells (PBMCs), collected at new diagnosis, from a patient treated with antithyroid drugs. The CDR3 sequence: CASSRDQRNEQFF. The CDR3 DNA is TGTGCCAGCAGCCGGGACCAGCGGAATGAGCAGTTCTTC.